One sample yielded the 32 T cell receptor beta chains listed below, sequenced in a study of T-cell memory formation after mild COVID-19. MiXCR, applied by TCRdb to the 5' RACE reads, yields one record per CDR3 protein. Among roughly 160,000 distinct CDR3 sequences listed, around 13% were seen once. The material sequenced was PBMCs or a T cell subset sorted from them (not recorded which). Receptor source: a man aged 18 to 35 who had mild COVID-19 (a few samples of this study predate the infection). Cell type and time point are not known.

CDR3 nucleotides: TGTGCCAGCGAGGGGGAGGCCTCTCTTTACGAGCAGTACGTC. Protein: CASEGEASLYEQYV. The rearrangement uses TRBV6-2 or TRBV6-3 and TRBJ2-7; D is possibly TRBD1 or TRBD2 (6 bases each). The CDR3 contains 14 residues. Trimming left V 8 bases short and J 4 bases short, with 18 bases between. Germline V gene lookup returns CDR1 MNHEY and CDR2 SVGEGT.

To note about this clonotype: At one boundary the junction diverges from the germline segment, which might be a read error. The chain has TRBV7-2 and TRBJ2-1; 8 bases fit TRBD1. CDR1 SGHTA and CDR2 FQGNSA come from the germline V gene. The CDR3 loop spans 16 amino acids. The CDR3 protein is CAGSLDRRGLGNEQFF. The CDR3 nucleotides are TGTGCCGGCAGCTTAGATCGCAGGGGGCTAGGGAATGAGCAGTTCTTC.

V gene TRBV5-5 combines with J gene TRBJ2-7; 7 bases fit TRBD1. This CDR3 is 14 amino acids long. V shed 3 bases and J 3 bases; nucleotides not matched to a gene: 6. Germline V gives CDR1 SGHKS, CDR2 YYEKEE (reference sequence). The CDR3, as DNA: TGTGCCAGCAGCTCGGGACAGACGATCTACGAGCAGTACGTC. It translates to CASSSGQTIYEQYV.

This chain uses TRBV20-1 with TRBJ1-1; D may be TRBD1 (6 bases). Deletions cut 3 bases from V and 2 bases from J, with 7 bases between. CDR1 is DFQATT, CDR2 SNEGSKA, per germline (reference sequence). This CDR3 has 12 amino acids. CDR3 nucleotides: TGCAGTGCTAGTGGGGGCAACACTGAAGCTTTCTTT. This sequence encodes CSASGGNTEAFF.

The chain uses TRBV5-1 and TRBJ1-1; D is unresolved. The CDR3 sequence is 14 residues long. V shed 0 bases and J shed 1 base, with 7 bases lying between them. Germline CDR1 is SGHRS and CDR2 is YFSETQ. The CDR3 here is CASSLVGRNTEAFF. DNA of the CDR3: TGCGCCAGCAGCTTGGTGGGCCGGAACACTGAAGCTTTCTTT.

There are a few counts of this clonotype. This rearrangement joins TRBV18 to TRBJ1-6; D is ambiguous. The V end lost 3 bases, the J end lost 9 bases, and 6 bases lay between the germline ends. This CDR3 has 12 residues. From germline, CDR1 is KGHSH and CDR2 LQKENI. CDR3 DNA: TGTGCCAGCTCACCCGTGGGTTCACCCCTCCACTTT. Translation gives CASSPVGSPLHF.

This clonotype occurred a few times. CDR3 loop: CSARANSGQGALSGNTIYF. The DNA for the CDR3 is TGCAGTGCTAGAGCTAACTCGGGACAGGGGGCCCTCTCTGGAAACACCATATATTTT. The chain uses TRBV20-1 and TRBJ1-3; 12 positions match TRBD1. The CDR3 extends over 19 amino acids. Per germline, CDR1 DFQATT and CDR2 SNEGSKA (reference sequence). Trimming cost V 1 base and J 0 bases; bases outside gene matches: 10.

This clonotype has a handful of counts. The V gene is TRBV12-3 or TRBV12-4, the J gene TRBJ1-3; TRBD1 might be the D (6 bases). The CDR3 has 15 amino acids. The V and J ends lost 5 bases and 2 bases respectively, with 13 bases between them. The CDR3 loop reads CASSTRTAAGNTIYF. DNA of the CDR3: TGTGCCAGCAGTACCCGGACAGCTGCTGGAAACACCATATATTTT.

This clonotype occurred many times. The chain employs TRBV18 and TRBJ1-1; D remains ambiguous. The length of the CDR3 is 13 residues. Germline CDR1 is KGHSH and CDR2 is LQKENI. The V and J ends lost 6 bases and 1 base respectively, with 9 bases between them. CDR3 residues: CASSTTGNTEAFF. CDR3 bases: TGTGCCAGCTCGACGACGGGGAACACTGAAGCTTTCTTT.

The chain is built from TRBV6-1 and TRBJ2-5; D is unclear. V lost 2 bases to trimming and J lost 8 bases, with 15 bases between them. CDR3 length: 14 amino acids. The germline CDR1 and CDR2 sequences are MNHNS and SASEGT. CDR3 protein: CASSEHRGKRTQYF. The CDR3 nucleotides are TGTGCCAGCAGTGAACACCGCGGCAAGCGAACCCAGTACTTC.

The rearrangement uses TRBV20-1 and TRBJ2-7; D gene unclear. The germline V gene encodes CDR1 DFQATT and CDR2 SNEGSKA (reference sequence). Trimming left V 6 bases short and J 2 bases short, with 11 bases between. CDR3 size: 12 residues. The CDR3 nucleotides are TGCAGTGCACGAGACGGTCCCTACGAGCAGTACTTC. Translating gives CSARDGPYEQYF.

This clonotype has more than one count but fewer than ten. The chain employs TRBV7-8 and TRBJ2-3; the match to TRBD2 covers 11 bases. V was pared by 5 bases and J by 4 bases, with 8 bases of the junction left unmatched. This CDR3 is 16 amino acids long. The germline gives CDR1 SGHVS, CDR2 FQNEAQ. CDR3: CASSRLAGGPADTQYF. CDR3 DNA sequence: TGTGCCAGCAGCCGGCTAGCGGGGGGCCCCGCAGATACGCAGTATTTT.

The chain is built from TRBV20-1 and TRBJ1-1; maybe TRBD1 (5 bases). This CDR3 spans 13 amino acids. Between the trimmed V and J ends, which lost 5 bases and 0 bases, there was a span of 10 bases. CDR1 is DFQATT and CDR2 is SNEGSKA in the germline V gene (reference sequence). The CDR3 DNA reads as TGCAGTGCTGGGACGACTATGAACACTGAAGCTTTCTTT. Protein: CSAGTTMNTEAFF.

Only one count was recorded for this clonotype. This rearrangement joins TRBV12-3 or TRBV12-4 to TRBJ1-4; 7 bases are shared with TRBD1. CDR3 size: 14 residues. Trimming at V came to 5 bases and at J to 7 bases, leaving 7 bases not matched to a gene. The CDR3 nucleotides are TGTGCCAGCAGTCGACAGGGAGGCGGTGAAAAACTGTTTTTT. It yields the protein CASSRQGGGEKLFF.

This clonotype was observed a handful of times. The CDR3 loop is CASSREEETQYF. The CDR3 nucleotides read TGTGCCAGCAGCCGGGAGGAAGAGACCCAGTACTTC. The chain combines TRBV7-9 with TRBJ2-5; 7 bases are shared with TRBD2. This CDR3 is built from 12 residues. The V gene's germline CDR1 is SEHNR and CDR2 FQNEAQ (reference sequence). With V trimmed by 5 bases and J by 3 bases, 0 bases remained unmatched.

V usage is TRBV7-2 and J usage is TRBJ2-7; 10 bases agree with TRBD1. Trimming took 4 bases from V and 4 from J; bases not matched to a gene: 7. CDR1 is SGHTA and CDR2 is FQGNSA in the germline V gene. The CDR3 is made up of 15 amino acids. CDR3 sequence reads: CASSSFRDRGYEQYF. DNA for the CDR3: TGTGCCAGCAGCTCCTTTCGGGACAGGGGATACGAGCAGTACTTC.

This clonotype was seen ten or more times. V is TRBV28 and J is TRBJ1-1; D uncertain. The V and J ends lost 1 base and 0 bases respectively, with 15 bases between them. CDR1 is MDHEN, CDR2 SYDVKM, per germline. This CDR3 contains 17 residues. CDR3 sequence (DNA): TGTGCCAGCAGTTTATCCCAGACCAATTTGATGAACACTGAAGCTTTCTTT. Translating gives CASSLSQTNLMNTEAFF.

This clonotype was recorded many times. The rearrangement links TRBV7-2 to TRBJ2-5, with a weak D call TRBD1 (6 bases). This CDR3 comprises 13 residues. Germline loops: CDR1 SGHTA, CDR2 FQGNSA. Trimming cost V 5 bases and J 5 bases, with 12 bases left between them. CDR3 sequence: CASSPRTAETQYF. The CDR3 coding sequence is TGTGCCAGCAGCCCCCGGACAGCGGAGACCCAGTACTTC.

Only a few counts were recorded for this clonotype. The V call is TRBV12-3 or TRBV12-4, the J call TRBJ2-1; D gene ambiguous. The V gene lost 3 bases and the J gene lost 0 bases, with 6 bases spanning the gap. CDR3 size: 14 residues. In DNA form, the CDR3 reads TGTGCCAGCAGTTTGATAAACTCCTACAATGAGCAGTTCTTC. It yields the protein CASSLINSYNEQFF.

This clonotype was seen only a few times. The chain carries TRBV12-3 or TRBV12-4 and TRBJ1-2; maybe TRBD1 (5 bases). Trimming stripped 9 bases from V and 4 bases from J, with 12 bases between. The CDR3 contains 12 residues. In DNA, the CDR3 is TGTGCCAGTTGGCAGGGTGGCTATGGCTACACCTTC. It codes for CASWQGGYGYTF.

In this sample, this clonotype turned up a few times. This sequence joins TRBV6-2 or TRBV6-3 and TRBJ2-1; 8 bases are a match to TRBD2. The CDR3 has 15 residues. CDR1 is MNHEY, CDR2 SVGEGT, per germline. Trimming took 5 bases from V and 7 from J; bases not matched to a gene: 10. CDR3 sequence: CASSTIQSGGNEQFF. CDR3 DNA: TGTGCCAGCAGTACCATCCAAAGCGGGGGTAATGAGCAGTTCTTC.

The CDR3 reads CASTPGGPVLTDTQYF. The CDR3 DNA reads TGTGCCAGCACCCCGGGGGGACCAGTACTCACAGATACGCAGTATTTT. This chain joins TRBV25-1 and TRBJ2-3; TRBD2 matches 7 bases. This CDR3 comprises 16 residues. CDR1 is MGHDK and CDR2 is SYGVNS in the germline V gene. The V and J ends lost 7 bases and 2 bases, in that order; junction bases with no gene match: 12.

This clonotype was seen only a few times. This chain connects TRBV4-3 to TRBJ1-2, with a tentative D call TRBD1 (5 bases). Germline CDR1 is LGHNA and CDR2 is YSLEER. V was trimmed by 2 bases and J by 4 bases, leaving 14 bases between them. The CDR3 totals 15 residues. The CDR3 DNA is TGCGCCAGCAGCCAACTTCGAGCAGGGAGCTATGGCTACACCTTC. Translated, it gives CASSQLRAGSYGYTF.

This clonotype has a handful of counts. J is TRBJ1-1 and V is TRBV12-3 or TRBV12-4; possible D gene TRBD1, 5 bases. V was trimmed by 6 bases and J by 3 bases, leaving 8 bases between them. The CDR3 runs to 12 residues. CDR3 DNA sequence: TGTGCCAGCAGGCCAGGGTACACTGAAGCTTTCTTT. Translated, it gives CASRPGYTEAFF.

This clonotype was picked up a small number of times. This sequence joins TRBV11-2 and TRBJ2-5; 7 positions agree with TRBD2. This CDR3 has 14 residues. CDR1 and CDR2 (germline): SGHAT, FQNNGV. Germline trimming cut 3 bases from V and 1 base from J; bases unmatched to any gene: 2. The CDR3 region has the DNA TGTGCCAGCAGCTTTCGGACTAGCCAAGAGACCCAGTACTTC. It codes for CASSFRTSQETQYF.

The chain couples TRBV12-3 or TRBV12-4 to TRBJ2-3; 7 nucleotides line up with TRBD1. This CDR3 has 14 residues. J lost 0 bases, V lost 9 bases, and 6 bases had no gene match. CDR3 region: CASGDRVSTDTQYF. CDR3 DNA: TGTGCCAGTGGCGACAGGGTGAGCACAGATACGCAGTATTTT.

This clonotype was seen more than once but under ten times. The chain joins TRBV4-2 to TRBJ2-3, with D possibly matching TRBD2 (6 bases). Looked up from germline, CDR1 is LGHNA and CDR2 is YNFKEQ. V lost 4 bases and J 6 bases, leaving 17 bases between the germline ends. This CDR3 has 15 residues. CDR3 amino acids: CASSPSTRTQDTQYF. CDR3 sequence (DNA): TGTGCCAGCAGCCCCTCGACTAGAACCCAGGATACGCAGTATTTT.

V gene TRBV5-1 combines with J gene TRBJ2-3, with 7 bases aligning to TRBD2. Germline V gene lookup returns CDR1 SGHRS and CDR2 YFSETQ. The CDR3 spans 14 residues. Germline trimming cut 6 bases from V and 4 bases from J; bases unmatched to any gene: 8. The DNA of the CDR3 is TGCGCCAGCACAAGACTAGCTTTCGCAGATACGCAGTATTTT. It yields the protein CASTRLAFADTQYF.

This clonotype has a handful of counts. This rearrangement joins TRBV28 to TRBJ2-7; D may correspond to TRBD1 or TRBD2 (5 bases each). The germline V gene encodes CDR1 MDHEN and CDR2 SYDVKM. This CDR3 has 11 amino acids. V lost 8 bases and J lost 0, with 5 bases in between. CDR3 loop: CASGTSYEQYV. The DNA for the CDR3 is TGTGCCAGCGGGACCTCCTACGAGCAGTACGTC.

The chain joins TRBV18 to TRBJ2-5, with D tentatively TRBD1 (6 bases). The ends were cut back, 0 bases at V and 2 bases at J, with 13 bases in the middle. The CDR3 consists of 16 residues. The germline V gene has CDR1 KGHSH and CDR2 LQKENI. For the CDR3, the DNA is TGTGCCAGCTCACCACCCGTTGGGACACAGCAAGAGACCCAGTACTTC. It codes for CASSPPVGTQQETQYF.

This clonotype was detected only a few times. This chain uses TRBV9 with TRBJ2-6; 11 bases align to TRBD1. Germline CDR1 SGDLS, CDR2 YYNGEE. The CDR3 extends over 17 amino acids. V was clipped by 4 bases and J by 1 base; unmatched bases: 4. The CDR3 region has the DNA TGTGCCAGCAGCACCGGGACAGGGGGATCTGGGGCCAACGTCCTGACTTTC. The encoded protein is CASSTGTGGSGANVLTF.

This clonotype has only a few counts. The chain is built from TRBV6-5 and TRBJ2-1; TRBD1 might be the D (6 bases). Trimming removed 7 bases at V and 3 bases at J, with 13 bases between. This CDR3 is 14 amino acids long. Germline V gene data show CDR1 as MNHEY and CDR2 as SVGAGI. CDR3 nucleotide sequence: TGTGCCAGCAAACAGGGAGTTGTCTACAATGAGCAGTTCTTC. Amino acid sequence: CASKQGVVYNEQFF.